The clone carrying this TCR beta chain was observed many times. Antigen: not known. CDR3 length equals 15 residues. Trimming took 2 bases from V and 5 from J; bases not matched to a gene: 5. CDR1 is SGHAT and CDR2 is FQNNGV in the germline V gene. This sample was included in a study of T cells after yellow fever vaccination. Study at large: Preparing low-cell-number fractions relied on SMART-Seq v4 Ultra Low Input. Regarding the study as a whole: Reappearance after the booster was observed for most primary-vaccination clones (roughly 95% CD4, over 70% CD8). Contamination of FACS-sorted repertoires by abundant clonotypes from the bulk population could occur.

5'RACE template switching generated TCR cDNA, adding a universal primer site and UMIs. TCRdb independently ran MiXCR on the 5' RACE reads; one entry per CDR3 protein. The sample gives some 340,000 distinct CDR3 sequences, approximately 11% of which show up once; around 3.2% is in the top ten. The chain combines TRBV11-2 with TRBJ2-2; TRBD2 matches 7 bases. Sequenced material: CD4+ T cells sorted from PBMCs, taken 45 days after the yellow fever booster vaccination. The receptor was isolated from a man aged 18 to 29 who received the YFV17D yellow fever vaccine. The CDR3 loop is CASSLWQGGTGELFF. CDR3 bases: TGTGCCAGCAGCTTATGGCAGGGAGGGACCGGGGAGCTGTTTTTT.